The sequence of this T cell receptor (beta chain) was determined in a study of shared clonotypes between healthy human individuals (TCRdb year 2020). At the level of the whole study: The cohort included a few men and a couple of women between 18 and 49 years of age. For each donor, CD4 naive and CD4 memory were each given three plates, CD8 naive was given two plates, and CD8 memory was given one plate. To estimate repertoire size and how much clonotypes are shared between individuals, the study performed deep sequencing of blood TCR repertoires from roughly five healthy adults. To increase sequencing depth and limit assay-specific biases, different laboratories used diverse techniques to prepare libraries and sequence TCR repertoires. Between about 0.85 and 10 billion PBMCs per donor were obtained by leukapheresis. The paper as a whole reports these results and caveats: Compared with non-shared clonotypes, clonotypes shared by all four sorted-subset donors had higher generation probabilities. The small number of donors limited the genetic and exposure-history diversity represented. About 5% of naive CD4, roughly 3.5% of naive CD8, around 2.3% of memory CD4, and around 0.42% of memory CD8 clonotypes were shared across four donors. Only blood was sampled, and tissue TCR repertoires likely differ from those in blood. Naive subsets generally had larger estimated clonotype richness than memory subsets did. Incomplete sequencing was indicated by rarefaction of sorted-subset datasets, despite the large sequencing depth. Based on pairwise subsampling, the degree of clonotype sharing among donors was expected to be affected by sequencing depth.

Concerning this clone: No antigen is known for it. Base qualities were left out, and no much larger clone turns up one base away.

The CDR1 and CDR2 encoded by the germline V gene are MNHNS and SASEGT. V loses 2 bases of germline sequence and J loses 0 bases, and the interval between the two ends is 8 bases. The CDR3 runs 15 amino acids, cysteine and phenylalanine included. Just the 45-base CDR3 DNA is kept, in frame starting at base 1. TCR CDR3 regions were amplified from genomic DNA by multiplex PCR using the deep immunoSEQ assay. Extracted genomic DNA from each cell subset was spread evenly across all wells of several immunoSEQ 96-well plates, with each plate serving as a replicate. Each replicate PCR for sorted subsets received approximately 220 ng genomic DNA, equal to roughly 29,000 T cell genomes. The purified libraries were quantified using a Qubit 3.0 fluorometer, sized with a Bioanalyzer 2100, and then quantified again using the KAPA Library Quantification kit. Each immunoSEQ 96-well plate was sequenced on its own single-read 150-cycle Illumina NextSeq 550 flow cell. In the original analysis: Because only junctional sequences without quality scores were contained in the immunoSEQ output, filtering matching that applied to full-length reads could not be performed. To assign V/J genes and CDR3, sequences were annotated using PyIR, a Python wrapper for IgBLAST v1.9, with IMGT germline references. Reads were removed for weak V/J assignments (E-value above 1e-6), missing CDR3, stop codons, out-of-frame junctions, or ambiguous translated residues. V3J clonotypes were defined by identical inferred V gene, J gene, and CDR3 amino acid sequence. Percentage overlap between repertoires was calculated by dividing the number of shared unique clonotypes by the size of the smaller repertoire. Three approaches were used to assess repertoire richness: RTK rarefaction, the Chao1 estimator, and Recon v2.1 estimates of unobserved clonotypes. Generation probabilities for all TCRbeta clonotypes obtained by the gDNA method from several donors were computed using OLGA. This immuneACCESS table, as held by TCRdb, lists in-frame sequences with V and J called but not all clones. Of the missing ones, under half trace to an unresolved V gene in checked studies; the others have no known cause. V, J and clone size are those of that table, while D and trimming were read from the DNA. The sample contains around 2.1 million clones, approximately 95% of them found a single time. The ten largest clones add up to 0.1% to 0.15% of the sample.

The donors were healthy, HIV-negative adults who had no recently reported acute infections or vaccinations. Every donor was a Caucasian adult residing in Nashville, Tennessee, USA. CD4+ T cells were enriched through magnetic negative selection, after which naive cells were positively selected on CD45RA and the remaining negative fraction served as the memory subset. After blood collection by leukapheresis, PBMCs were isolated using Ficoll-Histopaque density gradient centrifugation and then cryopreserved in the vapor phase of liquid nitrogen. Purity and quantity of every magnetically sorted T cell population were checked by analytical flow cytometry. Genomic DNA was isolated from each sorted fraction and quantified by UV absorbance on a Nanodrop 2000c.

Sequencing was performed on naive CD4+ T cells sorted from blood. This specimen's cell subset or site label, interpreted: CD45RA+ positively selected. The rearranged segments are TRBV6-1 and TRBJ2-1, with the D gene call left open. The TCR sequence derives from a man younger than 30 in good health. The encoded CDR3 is CASSEMGNSYNEQFF. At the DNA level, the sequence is TGTGCCAGCAGTGAAATGGGGAACTCCTACAATGAGCAGTTCTTC.